One sample yielded the 5 T cell receptor beta chains listed below, sequenced in a study of cytomegalovirus exposure and HLA in healthy donors. Profiling relied on immunoSEQ multiplex PCR, and the TCRdb table lists in-frame clones only, not all of them. The sample consists of more than 60,000 clones, around 89% of them appearing once. Specimen: PBMCs. These receptors all come from a woman younger than 35 in good health and CMV-seronegative.

This sequence joins TRBV9 and TRBJ2-3; no reliable D call. Germline assignment: CDR1 SGDLS and CDR2 YYNGEE. There are 14 residues in the CDR3. The V end was cut by 3 bases, the J end by 6 bases, with 14 bases between. DNA for the CDR3: TGTGCCAGCAGCGCTCTTTTCGGGTCCGATACGCAGTATTTT. It is translated as CASSALFGSDTQYF.

CDR3: CASAPRDSNYGYTF. CDR3 bases: TGTGCCAGCGCACCCCGGGACAGTAACTATGGCTACACCTTC. V and J are TRBV6-5 and TRBJ1-2, with 7 bases identical to TRBD1. Germline CDR1 is MNHEY and CDR2 is SVGAGI. The CDR3 consists of 14 residues. V lost 8 bases to trimming and J lost 1 base; unmatched junction nucleotides: 7.

This chain joins TRBV4-1 and TRBJ2-2; 9 nucleotides line up with TRBD1. V lost 5 bases, J lost 4 bases, and 8 bases stayed unmatched. There are 16 residues in the CDR3. The V gene's germline CDR1 is MGHRA and CDR2 YSYEKL. The DNA for the CDR3 is TGCGCCAGCAGCACAGGACAGGGGAGCAGCACCGGGGAGCTGTTTTTT. This sequence encodes CASSTGQGSSTGELFF.

This chain links TRBV29-1 with TRBJ2-3, with 7 bases matching TRBD2. J was trimmed by 5 bases and V by 3 bases; bases with no gene match: 11. The CDR3 totals 15 residues. CDR1 and CDR2 from the germline V gene are SQVTM and ANQGSEA. The CDR3 region is CSVEGYGGSLDTQYF. In nucleotides, the CDR3 is TGCAGCGTTGAGGGGTACGGCGGGAGTCTAGATACGCAGTATTTT.

This sequence joins TRBV15 and TRBJ1-5; 9 bases fit TRBD1. Germline-derived CDR1 and CDR2 are LNHNV and YYDKDF (reference sequence). Trimming took 0 bases from V and 6 from J; bases not matched to a gene: 6. The CDR3 covers 16 residues. CDR3 DNA: TGTGCCACCAGCAGAGATCCCGGACAGGGGCCTCAGCCCCAGCATTTT. This sequence encodes CATSRDPGQGPQPQHF.